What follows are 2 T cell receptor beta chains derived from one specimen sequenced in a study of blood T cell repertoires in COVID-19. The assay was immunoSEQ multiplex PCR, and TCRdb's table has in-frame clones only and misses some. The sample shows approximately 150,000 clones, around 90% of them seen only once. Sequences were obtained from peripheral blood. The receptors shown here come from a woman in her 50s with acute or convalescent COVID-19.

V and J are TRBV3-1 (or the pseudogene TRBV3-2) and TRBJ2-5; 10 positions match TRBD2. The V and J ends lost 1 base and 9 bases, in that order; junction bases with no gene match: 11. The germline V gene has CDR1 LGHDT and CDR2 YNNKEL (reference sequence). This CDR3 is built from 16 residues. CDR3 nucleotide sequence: TGTGCCAGCAGCCAAGCCCCTAGCGGGAGATTTGAGGCCCAGTACTTC. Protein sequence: CASSQAPSGRFEAQYF.

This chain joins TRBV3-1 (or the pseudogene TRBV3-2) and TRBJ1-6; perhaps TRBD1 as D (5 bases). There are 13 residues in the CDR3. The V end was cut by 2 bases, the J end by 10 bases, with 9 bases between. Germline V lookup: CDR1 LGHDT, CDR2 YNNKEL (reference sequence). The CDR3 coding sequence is TGTGCCAGCAGCCAACAGGGTGGCTCACCCCTCCACTTT. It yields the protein CASSQQGGSPLHF.